This entry features one T cell receptor (beta chain) sequence. The antigen remains unidentified. The record originates from a study of T-cell reconstitution after alpha-beta-depleted transplantation in children. Study observations and caveats: Roughly two months post-transplant, alpha-beta T cells reportedly originated from several hundred graft clones that had expanded.

The CDR3 totals 17 residues. CDR1 is SGHTA, CDR2 FQGNSA, per germline. Unmatched junction bases numbered 10, after V lost 4 bases and J lost 0 bases. The TCRbeta library incorporated unique molecular identifiers. MiXCR, run by TCRdb on the PCR reads, gives a single entry per CDR3 protein. Of around 600,000 distinct CDR3 sequences listed, roughly 23% are singletons. The sequenced sample was PBMCs, mostly from graft donor cells, obtained 360 days after TCRalphabeta/CD19-depleted stem cell transplant. This rearrangement joins TRBV7-2 to TRBJ2-3; 7 bases align to TRBD2. The source of this sequence is a boy under three years old who had a stem cell transplant for acute myeloid leukemia, so the T cells may come from the graft donor. Written as DNA, the CDR3 is TGTGCCAGCAGCTCCCCGAGCGGGGCCCTGAGCACAGATACGCAGTATTTT. It yields the protein CASSSPSGALSTDTQYF.